Below are 21 T cell receptor beta chains sequenced from a single sample in a study of cytomegalovirus exposure and HLA in healthy donors (dated by TCRdb to between 2016 and 2019). Library method: the immunoSEQ multiplex PCR assay. For the multiplex PCR, a mixture combining 60 forward primers for TCR Vbeta segments and 13 reverse primers for TCR Jbeta segments was used. Here the immuneACCESS table is served through TCRdb, limited to in-frame sequences with V and J called. Missing clones are a known gap in these copies; in checked studies unresolved V genes cover under half, and the rest lacks a known reason. The sample has roughly 120,000 clones on record, around 80% of them singletons. 0.24% of the sample goes to the ten largest clones. The sequencing sample was made of PBMCs. Every receptor here comes from a middle-aged man in good health and CMV-seronegative.

This chain connects TRBV5-6 to TRBJ2-6; the D gene is possibly TRBD1 (5 bases). The germline CDR1 and CDR2 sequences are SGHDT and YYEEEE. The CDR3 covers 16 residues. V lost 4 bases and J 4 bases, leaving 15 bases between the germline ends. This CDR3 is CASSARVFGGANVLTF. CDR3 sequence (DNA): TGTGCCAGCAGCGCCAGGGTTTTCGGCGGGGCCAACGTCCTGACTTTC.

This rearrangement joins TRBV2 to TRBJ1-5; D is undetermined. The CDR3 runs to 15 residues. Germline V gene sequence: CDR1 SNHLY, CDR2 FYNNEI. V was shortened by 4 bases and J by 6 bases, with 16 bases between the two germline ends. The CDR3 DNA follows: TGTGCCAGCAGTGTTGTAATGCGCGGCGTTCAGCCCCAGCATTTT. It is translated as CASSVVMRGVQPQHF. The full variable domain, with the rest looked up from reference TRBV2 and TRBJ1-5, is EPEVTQTPSHQVTQMGQEVILRCVPISNHLYFYWYRQILGQKVEFLVSFYNNEISEKSEIFDDQFSVERPDGSNFTLKIRSTKLEDSAMYFCASSVVMRGVQPQHFGDGTRLSIL.

This chain links TRBV9 with TRBJ1-4, with TRBD1 matching 9 bases. J was trimmed by 7 bases and V by 0 bases; bases with no gene match: 4. Germline V gene lookup returns CDR1 SGDLS and CDR2 YYNGEE. CDR3 length: 15 residues. Here the CDR3 DNA reads TGTGCCAGCAGCGTAGCCGGGACAGGGACTGAAAAACTGTTTTTT. Its protein product is CASSVAGTGTEKLFF.

This clone was detected only once. The chain links TRBV5-1 to TRBJ2-7, with TRBD2 matching over 9 bases. This CDR3 has 14 residues. V shed 4 bases and J 5 bases; nucleotides not matched to a gene: 7. Germline loops: CDR1 SGHRS, CDR2 YFSETQ. Here the CDR3 reads CASSPSTSGNEQYF. CDR3 in DNA: TGCGCCAGCAGCCCGTCGACTAGCGGCAACGAGCAGTACTTC. The variable domain in full, with the rest retrieved from reference TRBV5-1 and TRBJ2-7, is KAGVTQTPRYLIKTRGQQVTLSCSPISGHRSVSWYQQTPGQGLQFLFEYFSETQRNKGNFPGRFSGRQFSNSRSEMNVSTLELGDSALYLCASSPSTSGNEQYFGPGTRLTVT.

The V call is TRBV7-2, the J call TRBJ2-7, with D perhaps TRBD1 (6 bases). Trimming removed 1 base at V and 4 bases at J, with 14 bases between. Germline CDR1 SGHTA, CDR2 FQGNSA. The CDR3 is made up of 15 amino acids. The chain's CDR3 is CASSLGYSQGYEQYF. The CDR3 nucleotides are TGTGCCAGCAGCTTAGGATACTCGCAGGGGTACGAGCAGTACTTC.

This clone appeared a few times. V is TRBV27 and J is TRBJ2-3; weak D call: TRBD1 (6 bases). There are 15 residues in the CDR3. Trimming took 2 bases from V and 0 from J, leaving 9 bases between them. The germline V gene encodes CDR1 MNHEY and CDR2 SMNVEV (reference sequence). CDR3 sequence: CASSLDRGSTDTQYF. CDR3 nucleotides: TGTGCCAGCAGTTTAGATAGGGGGAGCACAGATACGCAGTATTTT.

The chain joins TRBV19 to TRBJ1-5, with 7 bases identical to TRBD1. Looked up from germline, CDR1 is LNHDA and CDR2 is SQIVND (reference sequence). With 1 base clipped from V and 4 bases from J, the junction kept 4 bases outside the gene matches. The CDR3 contains 15 residues. Here the CDR3 DNA reads TGTGCCAGTAGTATAGGTCCAGGGGGAAATCAGCCCCAGCATTTT. Translating it yields CASSIGPGGNQPQHF.

The gene calls are TRBV4-1 and TRBJ1-5, with a possible D match to TRBD1 (5 bases). The CDR3 spans 16 residues. CDR1 and CDR2 from the germline V gene are MGHRA and YSYEKL. V lost 3 bases and J lost 2, with 14 bases in between. The CDR3 DNA is TGCGCCAGCAGCCACCCGATGGGGCTTGGCAATCAGCCCCAGCATTTT. Amino acids: CASSHPMGLGNQPQHF.

V gene TRBV21-1 combines with J gene TRBJ2-3; TRBD2 reflects the table's D call only, with no check against the DNA. TRBV21-1 is given as a pseudogene. The CDR3 has 12 residues. The CDR3 nucleotides are TGTGCCAGCAGCAGGGACTGTGATACGCAGTATTTT. It yields the protein CASSRDCDTQYF.

The chain recombines TRBV28 with TRBJ1-2, with 10 nucleotides matching TRBD1. Germline CDR1 is MDHEN and CDR2 is SYDVKM. This CDR3 has 16 residues. With V trimmed by 3 bases and J by 8 bases, 12 bases remained unmatched. The CDR3 DNA reads as TGTGCCAGCAGTTTGCGGACAGGGGGGTCCCTAGAAGGCTACACCTTC. The encoded protein is CASSLRTGGSLEGYTF.

This chain joins TRBV11-2 and TRBJ2-3; 11 bases match TRBD2. The CDR3 contains 16 residues. J lost 2 bases, V lost 4 bases, and 5 bases had no gene match. The germline gives CDR1 SGHAT, CDR2 FQNNGV. CDR3 DNA: TGTGCCAGCAGCTCCTATAGCGGGGGGGCCACAGATACGCAGTATTTT. Protein: CASSSYSGGATDTQYF.

This clone was recorded once. The genes are TRBV7-8 and TRBJ1-1, with no clear D. The germline V gene encodes CDR1 SGHVS and CDR2 FQNEAQ. The CDR3 length is 14 residues. The V end lost 1 base, the J end lost 2 bases, and 8 bases lay between the germline ends. The DNA for the CDR3 is TGTGCCAGCAGCTTAGGATTAGAAAACACTGAAGCTTTCTTT. It specifies CASSLGLENTEAFF.

This rearrangement joins TRBV4-3 to TRBJ2-1; TRBD2 is a possible D gene (7 bases). Trimming pared 0 bases from V and 2 bases from J, leaving 14 bases between. The CDR3 spans 17 residues. Germline CDR1 reads LGHNA; CDR2 reads YSLEER. The CDR3 DNA sequence: TGCGCCAGCAGCCAAGATCCTGAAGGGGGGGCCTACAATGAGCAGTTCTTC. Its translation: CASSQDPEGGAYNEQFF.

V gene TRBV7-9 combines with J gene TRBJ2-4, with 9 bases lining up with TRBD1. The CDR3 runs 17 residues. J was trimmed by 0 bases and V by 5 bases; bases with no gene match: 8. CDR1 and CDR2 (germline): SEHNR, FQNEAQ (reference sequence). The CDR3 sequence is CASSGGTGKLAKNIQYF. CDR3 sequence (DNA): TGTGCCAGCAGCGGCGGGACAGGGAAGCTAGCCAAAAACATTCAGTACTTC.

The chain combines TRBV2 with TRBJ2-6; no firm D call. V was cut by 8 bases and J by 0 bases, with 8 bases left in between. The CDR3 totals 14 residues. Germline lookup yields CDR1 SNHLY and CDR2 FYNNEI. The CDR3 spells CASQELSGANVLTF. The DNA for the CDR3 is TGTGCCAGCCAAGAACTCTCTGGGGCCAACGTCCTGACTTTC.

This clone was counted a single time. This chain joins TRBV4-2 and TRBJ1-5; 7 bases agree with TRBD1. This CDR3 comprises 17 residues. J lost 4 bases, V lost 0 bases, and 9 bases had no gene match. The germline V gene has CDR1 LGHNA and CDR2 YNFKEQ. The CDR3 sequence: CASSQDPGTAMNQPQHF. Here the CDR3 DNA reads TGTGCCAGCAGCCAAGACCCCGGGACAGCCATGAATCAGCCCCAGCATTTT.

CDR3 nucleotide sequence: TGTGCCAGCAGTTACTCACAGGGGGGGTCCTACGAGCAGTACTTC. Translating gives CASSYSQGGSYEQYF. This rearrangement joins TRBV6-6 to TRBJ2-7, with D possibly TRBD1 on 8 matching bases. With 0 bases removed from V and 1 base from J, the gap between germline ends came to 10 bases. Germline assignment: CDR1 MNHNY and CDR2 SVGAGI (reference sequence). This CDR3 comprises 15 residues.

The J gene is TRBJ2-3, the V gene TRBV4-2, with 9 positions matching TRBD1. Germline V gene data show CDR1 as LGHNA and CDR2 as YNFKEQ. J gave up 3 bases and V 4 bases, and 5 bases lay outside the gene matches. The CDR3 contains 15 residues. CDR3 DNA: TGTGCCAGCAGCCCCCAGACAGGGGGGACAGATACGCAGTATTTT. This encodes CASSPQTGGTDTQYF.

This chain uses TRBV18 with TRBJ2-7, with 9 bases matching TRBD1. CDR3 length: 16 residues. Germline trimming cut 3 bases from V and 2 bases from J; bases unmatched to any gene: 8. Germline V gives CDR1 KGHSH, CDR2 LQKENI. CDR3 DNA sequence: TGTGCCAGCTCACCCGGGACAGGGAAAGCCACCTACGAGCAGTACTTC. Translating gives CASSPGTGKATYEQYF.

Comments on this clone: At one end the junction does not follow the germline gene, possibly because of a read error. J is TRBJ1-2 and V is TRBV5-1; 8 bases map to TRBD1. Germline V gene sequence: CDR1 SGHRS, CDR2 YFSETQ. This CDR3 region has 16 residues. CDR3 DNA sequence: TGCGCCAGCAGCCCCACCACCGGGACAGGACTCTATGGCTACCCCTTC. This translates into CASSPTTGTGLYGYPF.

The chain links TRBV10-3 to TRBJ1-2; no clear D gene. CDR3 length: 11 residues. The V gene lost 3 bases and the J gene lost 10 bases, with 9 bases spanning the gap. Germline assignment: CDR1 ENHRY and CDR2 SYGVKD. The chain's CDR3 is CAISDLAVYTF. The CDR3 bases are TGTGCCATCAGTGATCTGGCAGTCTACACCTTC.